This T cell receptor beta chain was observed in a study of blood T cell repertoires in COVID-19. Residents of about two dozen US areas, aged about 18 to 89 years, made up the participants. Data came from immunoSEQ multiplex PCR; TCRdb stores just in-frame clones and leaves some out. This sample yields 150,000 to 200,000 clones, of which about 88% are seen a single time; 7% belongs to the top ten. CDR1 and CDR2 (germline): SQVTM, ANQGSEA. Losses at the gene ends were 4 bases for V and 10 bases for J; bases not matched to a gene: 7. The CDR3 runs 12 residues. This receptor was obtained from a woman in her forties or fifties who had recovered from COVID-19. Sequencing input: PBMCs or T cells enriched from blood (not recorded which). The rearrangement links TRBV29-1 to TRBJ1-1; 9 nucleotides agree with TRBD1. Here the CDR3 reads CSVGTGGLGAFF. The CDR3 region has the DNA TGCAGCGTTGGAACAGGGGGCCTTGGAGCTTTCTTT.